The TCR beta chain under discussion was sequenced for a study of T cells in Graves' hyperthyroidism and ophthalmopathy (dated by TCRdb to the late 2010s). Turning to the overall study: Peripheral blood samples were taken at initial diagnosis, before any treatment was given. A discovery cohort of around 100 patients, approximately 45 with Graves' ophthalmopathy and approximately 60 with stable Graves' hyperthyroidism, was used to find distinguishing TCR V-J signatures. After blood sampling, hyperthyroidism patients were treated with methimazole at a starting dose of 30 mg daily, and ophthalmopathy patients were treated with high-dose intravenous methylprednisolone. TCR Vbeta CDR3 sequencing of 140 or so peripheral blood samples (approximately 44 ophthalmopathy, under 80 hyperthyroidism and around 17 progressor patients) is reported in the paper. Prospective prediction of ophthalmopathy was tested in an independent validation cohort consisting of fewer than 20 hyperthyroidism patients and around 16 patients who later progressed to ophthalmopathy. In addition, the study compared T-cell repertoires in thyroid tissue and in blood from roughly 6 Graves' hyperthyroidism patients. The approximately 97 discovery patients were randomly divided into training and test sets at a 7:3 ratio. The investigation overall reported the following: A model built on a 13 V-J signature distinguished ophthalmopathy from stable hyperthyroidism, reaching about 88% sensitivity and approximately 81% specificity in cross-validation and 80%/75% in testing. In validation, the model predicted progression to ophthalmopathy with about 71% sensitivity and roughly 75% specificity, a median of around six months before onset. Sample size was not statistically predetermined, and investigators were not blinded to group allocation. Most expanded thyroid clonotypes (frequency above 0.001) were also detected in blood, a finding suggesting that blood repertoires may reflect thyroid immune responses.

The TCR beta CDR3 regions were amplified from RNA transcripts. The first round of RT-PCR for the TCR CDR3 was performed with the HTBI primer set and the Qiagen OneStep RT-PCR kit. Libraries were constructed in a second round of multiplex PCR, after which size selection and purification were performed. The libraries were sequenced on an Illumina HiSeq2000 using paired-end 100 bp reads. In the authors' own workflow: Raw data were processed with SOAPnuke, discarding reads with adapters, uncalled bases, mean Phred below 15, or no exact constant-primer or identifier match. High-quality paired reads were merged with COPE v1.2.5, and unique nucleotide sequences were defined as clonotypes. MiTCR v1.1 was used to align clonotypes to the IMGT TRBV, TRBD and TRBJ reference segments. The analysis included only V-J combinations with a frequency above 0.0001, which together covered around 99% of the repertoires. A TCS score was defined as the ratio between F50 (clonal expansion) and ExV (chaos), using BLOSUM62-based TCRdist between CDR3 peptides within each V-J. Welch's t-statistics and random forest reduced 500 to 550 V-J features to under 15, which were used in a naive Bayes classifier (R e1071). TCRdb applied fastp at Q25 and MiXCR to the public reads, then kept only in-frame beta chains. Rows merge per CDR3 protein into single entries with the most common DNA and genes. TCRdb, not the original authors, processed these V and J calls. This sample is represented by 250,000 to 350,000 distinct CDR3 sequences; approximately 15% of them were singletons. Around 61% of the sample comes from the top ten.

This clonotype showed up many times. No antigen is known for it. Base qualities are not at hand, and no much larger clone is one base apart. Ophthalmopathy patients had moderately to severely active disease, with a Clinical Activity Score of 3 or more, a NOSPECS grade of 4 or more, and a disease duration of less than 3 months. Exclusion was applied to patients with uncontrolled infections, other autoimmune diseases, pregnancy or lactation. Clinical symptoms, serum thyroxine and TRAb, thyroid ultrasound, and orbital computed tomography formed the basis for the diagnoses. PBMCs were isolated from more than 9 ml of fresh peripheral blood by Ficoll-Paque density gradient centrifugation. Total RNA was extracted with Trizol reagent, and quality was checked on an Agilent 2100 Bioanalyzer. At the junction V is shortened by 4 bases and J by 0 bases; bases outside the gene matches: 5. The CDR3 contains 15 residues, cysteine and phenylalanine counted. Only the CDR3 DNA is retained, 45 bases long and in frame from the first base. The CDR1 and CDR2 encoded by the germline V gene are MNHEY and SVGEGT.

This sequence was found in a woman aged 55-69 years with Graves' ophthalmopathy. The chain uses TRBV6-2 or TRBV6-3 and TRBJ2-7, and 8 junctional nucleotides match TRBD2. The sequenced sample consisted of blood. The CDR3 here reads CASSSVLADSYEQYF. The sequence in DNA is TGTGCCAGCAGTTCCGTACTAGCGGACTCCTACGAGCAGTACTTC.